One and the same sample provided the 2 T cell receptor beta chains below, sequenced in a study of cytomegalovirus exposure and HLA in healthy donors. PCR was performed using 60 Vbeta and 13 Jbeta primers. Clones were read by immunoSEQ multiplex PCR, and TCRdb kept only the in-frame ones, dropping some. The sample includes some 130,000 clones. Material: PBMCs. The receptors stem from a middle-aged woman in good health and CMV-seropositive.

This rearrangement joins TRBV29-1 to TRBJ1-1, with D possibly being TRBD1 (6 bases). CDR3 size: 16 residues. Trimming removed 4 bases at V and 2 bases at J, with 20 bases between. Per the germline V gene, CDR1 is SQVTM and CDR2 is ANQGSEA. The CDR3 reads CSVGQEQGRANTEAFF. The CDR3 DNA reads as TGCAGCGTTGGTCAAGAGCAGGGGCGGGCCAACACTGAAGCTTTCTTT.

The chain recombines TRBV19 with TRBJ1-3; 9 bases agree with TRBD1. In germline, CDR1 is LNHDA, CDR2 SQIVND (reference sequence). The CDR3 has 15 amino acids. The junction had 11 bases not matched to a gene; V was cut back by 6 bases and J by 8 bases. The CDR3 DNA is TGTGCCAGTAGGTTACAGGGGGCGCGGGCAGACACCATATATTTT. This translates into CASRLQGARADTIYF.